This T cell receptor beta chain came from a study of T cell responses to AZD1222 COVID-19 vaccine. Sequencing used immunoSEQ multiplex PCR; TCRdb keeps in-frame clones, though not all of them. This repertoire shows around 150,000 clones, 92% found once; its top ten account for approximately 1.2%. The input for sequencing was peripheral blood, taken 28 days after the second AZD1222 dose. This clonotype was sampled from an adult who received the AZD1222 COVID-19 vaccine.

The chain's CDR3 is CASSFSGGGYNEQFF. DNA of the CDR3: TGTGCCAGCAGCTTTTCGGGAGGGGGCTACAATGAGCAGTTCTTC. V usage is TRBV5-6 and J usage is TRBJ2-1; 8 bases are shared with TRBD2. Germline values: CDR1 SGHDT, CDR2 YYEEEE. The CDR3 totals 15 residues. J gave up 3 bases and V 2 bases, and 4 bases lay outside the gene matches.